A single TCR beta chain is shown here with its context. Judged by its sample share, this clone qualifies as medium-sized (0.01 to 0.1%). The antigen it recognizes is unknown. The record has no base qualities; no much larger clone is one base away. Library creation used PCR. TCRdb names Illumina HiSeq 4000 as the instrument used. High-throughput sequencing was used to profile the CDR3 region of the TCR beta-chain in every patient. Concerning the study's data processing: CDR3 differences across clinicopathological groups were used to build a classifier for discriminating distant-metastatic papillary thyroid cancer patients. The Shannon index was used to measure repertoire diversity, and the Morisita-Horn index was used to measure how similar tumor and blood repertoires were. TCRdb reprocessed the public reads (quality trimming at Q25 with fastp, clone calling with MiXCR) and kept in-frame beta chains. The V and J calls shown here were made by TCRdb, not taken from the authors' results. The sample table records around 23,000 clones; around 28% of these occur just once. 5% to 7% of the sample goes to the ten largest clones.

These data originate in a study of metastatic and nonmetastatic thyroid tumors (dated by TCRdb to 2019 to 2021). Turning to the overall study: The researchers compared repertoires between peripheral blood samples and tumor or nodule tissue samples from patients with malignant or benign thyroid disease. The paper as a whole reports these results and caveats: In both blood and tumor samples, malignant tumors were reported to have significantly higher TCR beta diversity than benign nodules.

No patient had received any treatment before thyroid surgery. Patient clinical samples collected from the early 2010s to the late 2010s were retrospectively analysed using T-cell receptor beta sequencing. V and J are truncated by 8 bases and 4 bases respectively, leaving an intervening sequence of 18 bases. Spanning cysteine to phenylalanine, the CDR3 consists of 14 amino acids. The read is trimmed to its CDR3 DNA, 42 bases read in frame from base 1. Based on the germline V gene, the CDR1 and CDR2 sequences are SGHRS and YFSETQ. This clonotype originated in a female donor with papillary thyroid cancer or a benign thyroid nodule (not recorded which). Some clones in this sample may be carry-over from other donors' samples. The chain is assembled from TRBV5-1 and TRBJ1-2; the D gene is perhaps TRBD1, on 5 matching bases. The sample was tumor tissue. The CDR3 protein is CASNGGGNTYGYTF. The DNA sequence reads TGCGCCAGTAATGGGGGAGGAAACACCTATGGCTACACCTTC.